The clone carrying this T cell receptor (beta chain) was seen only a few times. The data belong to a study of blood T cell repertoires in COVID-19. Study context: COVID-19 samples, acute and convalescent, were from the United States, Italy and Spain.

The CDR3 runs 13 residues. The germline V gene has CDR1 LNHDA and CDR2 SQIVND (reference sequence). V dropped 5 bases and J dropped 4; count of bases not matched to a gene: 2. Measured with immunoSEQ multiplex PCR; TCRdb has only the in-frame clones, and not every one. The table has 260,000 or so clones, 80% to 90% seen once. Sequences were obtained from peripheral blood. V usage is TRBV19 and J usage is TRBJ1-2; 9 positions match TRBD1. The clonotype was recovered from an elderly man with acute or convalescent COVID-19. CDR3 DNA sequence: TGTGCCAGTAGTTCGACAGGGGGCTATGGCTACACCTTC. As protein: CASSSTGGYGYTF. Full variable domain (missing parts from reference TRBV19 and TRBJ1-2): DGGITQSPKYLFRKEGQNVTLSCEQNLNHDAMYWYRQDPGQGLRLIYYSQIVNDFQKGDIAEGYSVSREKKESFPLTVTSAQKNPTAFYLCASSSTGGYGYTFGSGTRLTVV.